This T cell receptor beta chain emerged from a study of long-term antiretroviral therapy in people with HIV. This CDR3 has 13 residues. The V end lost 1 base, the J end lost 3 bases, and 7 bases lay between the germline ends. The germline CDR1 and CDR2 sequences are SGHVS and FNYEAQ. The study, taken as a whole, reports: Unavailable data included ART adherence, viral resistance and therapy changes (switches in treatment). The study found narrower CDR3 length ranges in HIV repertoires than in controls. Diversity increased after ART yet remained lower than in transplant donor controls.

At survey level, the immunoSEQ assay was run in its v3.0 version. Sequenced by immunoSEQ multiplex PCR; TCRdb stores in-frame clones only, minus some. This sample has tens of thousands of clones; 75% to 90% occur once, and the top ten carry 20% to 25%. This clone was seen only a few times. The antigen remains undetermined. All participants with HIV were treated in the United States. Here the sequenced sample was unsorted PBMCs, taken 0.4 years after starting antiretroviral therapy. The chain joins TRBV7-6 to TRBJ2-7; weak D call: TRBD1 (6 bases). This receptor was obtained from a man between 50 and 59 years old with HIV. The CDR3 DNA reads as TGTGCCAGCAGCTTAGGGGACAACTACGAGCAGTACTTC. It is translated as CASSLGDNYEQYF.